The rows below give T cell receptor beta chains drawn from one sample of a study of blood T cell repertoires in COVID-19. Method: immunoSEQ multiplex PCR; TCRdb's copy keeps in-frame clones and lacks some. The table shows some 270,000 clones, with roughly 91% occurring only once. The sequenced sample consisted of peripheral blood. Receptors originate from a man younger than 40 with acute or convalescent COVID-19. Both conserved end residues are part of each CDR3. D genes are given only for firm matches. Part of the rows lack a size; the others show once, few, many or a class for expanded clones.

.	TRBV28	TRBD1	TRBJ2-7	TGTGCCAGCAGTTATCCGGACAGGGAACCGGGCGAGCAGTACTTC	CASSYPDREPGEQYF
.	TRBV6-5	.	TRBJ2-3	TGTGCCAGCAGTCCATCACTCGACACAGATACGCAGTATTTT	CASSPSLDTDTQYF
.	TRBV10-1	.	TRBJ2-3	TGCGCCAGCAGTGAGTCAGGAGGGGTCACAGATACGCAGTATTTT	CASSESGGVTDTQYF
.	TRBV7-2	.	TRBJ1-1	TGTGCCAGCAGCTTAGTGGGCTTGATTGCTTTCTTT	CASSLVGLIAFF
once	TRBV2	TRBD1	TRBJ1-2	TGTGCCAGCAGGGGACAGGGGCACTATGGCTACACCTTC	CASRGQGHYGYTF
.	TRBV9	TRBD1	TRBJ1-1	TGTGCCAGCAGCGTAAAGGGGACAGGGTTTTCTGGCCGGACTGAAGCTTTCTTT	CASSVKGTGFSGRTEAFF
.	TRBV5-1	.	TRBJ2-5	TGCGCCAGCAGCTTCGGAGGGGACCAAGAGACCCAGTACTTC	CASSFGGDQETQYF
.	TRBV14	TRBD1	TRBJ1-1	TGTGCCAGCAGCCTCGACAGGGAAACTGAAGCTTTCTTT	CASSLDRETEAFF
.	TRBV12-3/TRBV12-4	.	TRBJ1-1	TGTGCCAGCACCGGACAGCTGAACACTGAAGCTTTCTTT	CASTGQLNTEAFF
.	TRBV11-1	.	TRBJ1-2	TGTGCCAGCAGCTTAGGAGCTAACTATGGCTACACCTTC	CASSLGANYGYTF
.	TRBV9	TRBD2	TRBJ2-1	TGTGCCAGCAGCAGCGACCTAGCGGGAGGAGGGGAAGAGCAGTTCTTC	CASSSDLAGGGEEQFF
.	TRBV2	.	TRBJ1-6	TGTGCCAGCAGTGTCTTAGATAATTCACCCCTCCACTTT	CASSVLDNSPLHF
.	TRBV4-1	.	TRBJ1-6	TGCGCCAGCAGCCAAGATCGGAGGCAGTTTAATTCACCCCTCCACTTT	CASSQDRRQFNSPLHF
once	TRBV28	TRBD1	TRBJ2-2	TGTGCCAGCAGTTCACCGGGACAGGGAATCACCGGGGAGCTGTTTTTT	CASSSPGQGITGELFF
once	TRBV5-1	.	TRBJ2-6	TGCGCCAGCAGCTTGTCCACCGGGTATTCTGGGGCCAACGTCCTGACTTTC	CASSLSTGYSGANVLTF
.	TRBV7-9	TRBD1	TRBJ1-2	TGTGCCAGCAGCGATACAGGGGGCGCTTCCTATGGCTACACCTTC	CASSDTGGASYGYTF
.	TRBV27	.	TRBJ2-1	TGTGCCAGCAGTTGGGACACCTCAAGCTCCTACAATGAGCAGTTCTTC	CASSWDTSSSYNEQFF
.	TRBV20-1	.	TRBJ2-7	TGCAGTGCTCAGAGGAGGGTCGAGCAGTACTTC	CSAQRRVEQYF
.	TRBV9	.	TRBJ2-2	TGTGCCAGCAGCGTAGACAGAGATGCGAACACCGGGGAGCTGTTTTTT	CASSVDRDANTGELFF
.	TRBV24-1	.	TRBJ2-1	TGTGCCACCAGTGACCCCCTAGGGGAGGCAGGCTCCTACAATGAGCAGTTCTTC	CATSDPLGEAGSYNEQFF
.	TRBV21-1	.	TRBJ2-7	TGTGCCAGCAGCAAACCCCAGGGGAGTTCCTACGAGCAGTACTTC	CASSKPQGSSYEQYF
.	TRBV9	TRBD2	TRBJ2-1	TGTGCCAGCAGCCCGAGAACCCTAGCGGGGACCTACAATGAGCAGTTCTTC	CASSPRTLAGTYNEQFF
.	TRBV15	TRBD1	TRBJ2-7	TGTGCCACCAGCAGACTGTCAGGGGGTATAGGCGAGCAGTACTTC	CATSRLSGGIGEQYF
.	TRBV28	.	TRBJ2-7	TGTGCCAGCAGTTCCAGGGGACACTCCTACGAGCAGTACTTC	CASSSRGHSYEQYF
.	TRBV28	TRBD1	TRBJ1-1	TGTGCCAGTGCTTCAGGGGGCTACGATGGGGCTGAAGCTTTCTTT	CASASGGYDGAEAFF
.	TRBV6-5	.	TRBJ1-1	TGTGCCAGCAGTTACTCTCAGGTCACTGAAGCTTTCTTT	CASSYSQVTEAFF
.	TRBV30	TRBD1	TRBJ2-7	TGTGCCTGGAGCAGGGGGCCCGGGACCTACGAGCAGTACTTC	CAWSRGPGTYEQYF
.	TRBV7-8	.	TRBJ1-1	TGTGCCAGCAGCCCCGGGAGGAACACTGAAGCTTTCTTT	CASSPGRNTEAFF